Detailed here is one T cell receptor beta chain. The antigen remains unidentified. The data are from a study of cytomegalovirus exposure and HLA in healthy donors. The CDR3 runs 13 residues. Germline CDR1 is MNHEY and CDR2 is SMNVEV (reference sequence). The V and J ends lost 5 bases and 5 bases, in that order; junction bases with no gene match: 4. Points from the study as a whole: In vitro experiments confirmed that a few CMV-associated chains were specific for CMV antigens.

PCR was performed using 60 Vbeta and 13 Jbeta primers. Assay: immunoSEQ multiplex PCR; the TCRdb copy retains only in-frame clones and omits some. The sample lists 120,000 to 150,000 clones, about three quarters occurring once. The receptor comes from a man aged 40-49 years in good health and CMV-seropositive. Specimen: PBMCs. The V and J genes are TRBV27 and TRBJ1-2, with 8 bases that match TRBD1. The DNA of the CDR3 is TGTGCCAGCAGTCCGGGACAGGCATATGGCTACACCTTC. Translation gives CASSPGQAYGYTF.